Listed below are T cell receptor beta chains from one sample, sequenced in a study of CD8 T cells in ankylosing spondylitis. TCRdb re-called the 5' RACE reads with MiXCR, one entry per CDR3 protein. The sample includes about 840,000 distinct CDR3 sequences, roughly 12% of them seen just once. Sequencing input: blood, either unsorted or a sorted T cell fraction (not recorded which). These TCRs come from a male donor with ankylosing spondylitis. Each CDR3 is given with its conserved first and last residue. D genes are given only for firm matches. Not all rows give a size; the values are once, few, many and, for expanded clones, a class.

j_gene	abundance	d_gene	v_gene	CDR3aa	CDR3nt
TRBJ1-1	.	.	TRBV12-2	CASRLGTKGNTEAFF	TGTGCAAGTCGCTTAGGGACTAAAGGCAACACTGAAGCTTTCTTT
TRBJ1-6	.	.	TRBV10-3	CAISELEHRRNSPLHF	TGTGCCATCAGTGAGTTGGAACACCGGCGAAATTCACCCCTCCACTTT
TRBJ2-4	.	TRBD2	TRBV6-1	CASSEVTASGRKDIQYF	TGTGCCAGCAGTGAAGTCACGGCTAGCGGGAGGAAAGACATTCAGTACTTC
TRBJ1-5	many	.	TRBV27	CASSQAGFSNQPQHF	TGTGCCAGCAGTCAAGCAGGGTTTAGCAATCAGCCCCAGCATTTT
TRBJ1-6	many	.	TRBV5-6	CASTTKPDSYNSPLHF	TGTGCCAGCACCACCAAACCCGACAGCTATAATTCACCCCTCCACTTT
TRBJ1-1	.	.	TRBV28	CASSLQAYEAFF	TGTGCCAGCAGTTTACAGGCATATGAAGCTTTCTTT
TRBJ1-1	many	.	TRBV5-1	CASSLEPNTEAFF	TGTGCCAGCAGCTTAGAGCCTAACACTGAAGCTTTCTTT
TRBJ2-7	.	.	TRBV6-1	CASSQWSSSYEQYF	TGTGCCAGCAGCCAATGGAGCAGCTCCTACGAGCAGTACTTC
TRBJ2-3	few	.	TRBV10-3	CAIMSGTSTDTQYF	TGTGCCATCATGAGCGGCACTAGCACAGATACGCAGTATTTT
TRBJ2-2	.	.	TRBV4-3	CASSQEGVLGDTGELFF	TGCGCCAGCAGCCAAGAAGGAGTCCTTGGGGACACCGGGGAGCTGTTTTTT
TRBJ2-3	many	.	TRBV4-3	CASSQDPRADTQYF	TGCGCCAGCAGCCAAGATCCCCGCGCAGATACGCAGTATTTT
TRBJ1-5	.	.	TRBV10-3	CAINSGKSQPQHF	TGTGCCATTAACTCAGGGAAAAGTCAGCCCCAGCATTTT
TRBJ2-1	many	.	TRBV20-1	CSAGVGGNEQFF	TGCAGTGCTGGGGTAGGGGGGAATGAGCAGTTCTTC
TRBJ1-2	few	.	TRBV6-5	CASSYGVRTYGYTF	TGTGCCAGCAGTTACGGGGTCAGAACCTATGGCTACACCTTC
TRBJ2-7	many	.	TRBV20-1	CSANTGIDHEQYF	TGCAGTGCGAACACTGGGATCGACCACGAGCAGTACTTC
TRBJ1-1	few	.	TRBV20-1	CSARQARGRGEAFF	TGCAGTGCTCGACAGGCTAGGGGGAGGGGTGAAGCTTTCTTT
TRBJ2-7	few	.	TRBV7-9	CASSLGGLGYYEQYF	TGTGCCAGCAGCTTAGGAGGCCTCGGATATTACGAGCAGTACTTC
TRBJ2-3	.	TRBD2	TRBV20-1	CSASGASGDVDTQYF	TGCAGTGCCTCTGGTGCGAGCGGGGACGTTGATACGCAGTATTTT
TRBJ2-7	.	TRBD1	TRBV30	CAWSVGTAYEQYF	TGTGCCTGGAGTGTAGGGACAGCTTACGAGCAGTACTTC
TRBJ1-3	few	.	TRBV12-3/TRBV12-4	CASSLLGMGNTIYF	TGTGCCAGCAGTTTACTGGGAATGGGAAACACCATATATTTT
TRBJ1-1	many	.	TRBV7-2	CASSLARNTEAFF	TGTGCCAGCAGCTTAGCGCGTAACACTGAAGCTTTCTTT
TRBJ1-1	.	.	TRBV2	CASSEFALNTEAFF	TGTGCCAGCAGTGAATTTGCCCTTAACACTGAAGCTTTCTTT
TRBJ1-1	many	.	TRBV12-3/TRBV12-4	CASSPSGRRNTEAFF	TGTGCCAGCAGTCCGTCGGGACGGCGGAACACTGAAGCTTTCTTT
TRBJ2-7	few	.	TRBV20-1	CSASRGDEEQYF	TGCAGTGCTAGTAGGGGGGATGAAGAGCAGTACTTC
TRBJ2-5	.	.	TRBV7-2	CASSPGRHQETQYF	TGTGCCAGCAGCCCGGGACGTCACCAAGAGACCCAGTACTTC
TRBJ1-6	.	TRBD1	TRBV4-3	CASSQGGQGADSPLHF	TGCGCCAGCAGCCAAGGAGGCCAGGGGGCGGATTCACCCCTCCACTTT
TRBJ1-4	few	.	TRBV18	CASSPSLNEKLFF	TGTGCCAGCTCACCTAGCCTTAATGAAAAACTGTTTTTT
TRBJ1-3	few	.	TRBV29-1	CSVGETHGNTIYF	TGCAGCGTTGGGGAGACCCATGGAAACACCATATATTTT
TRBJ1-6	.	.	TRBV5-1	CASSLDRGRNSPLHF	TGCGCCAGCAGCTTGGATCGGGGGCGAAATTCACCCCTCCACTTT
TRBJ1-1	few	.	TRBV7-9	CASSQRQTNTEAFF	TGTGCCAGCAGCCAAAGACAGACGAACACTGAAGCTTTCTTT
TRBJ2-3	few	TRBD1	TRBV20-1	CSAREGTGGTDTQYF	TGCAGTGCTAGAGAAGGGACAGGGGGCACAGATACGCAGTATTTT
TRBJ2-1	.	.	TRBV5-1	CASSWDPGGDEQFF	TGCGCCAGCAGCTGGGATCCCGGCGGGGATGAGCAGTTCTTC
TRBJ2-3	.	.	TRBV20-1	CSARDKSTDTQYF	TGCAGTGCTAGAGATAAATCGACAGATACGCAGTATTTT
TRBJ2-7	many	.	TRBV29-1	CSVGFQGGEQYF	TGCAGCGTTGGGTTCCAGGGTGGCGAGCAGTACTTC
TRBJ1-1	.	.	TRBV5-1	CASKLTGTTEAFF	TGCGCCAGCAAACTCACAGGGACCACTGAAGCTTTCTTT
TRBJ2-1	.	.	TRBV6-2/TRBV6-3	CASSNGPEQFF	TGTGCCAGCAGTAACGGGCCTGAGCAGTTCTTC
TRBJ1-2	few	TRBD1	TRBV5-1	CASSLTRDRVGYTF	TGCGCCAGCAGCCTTACTCGGGACAGGGTTGGCTACACCTTC
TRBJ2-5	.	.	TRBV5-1	CASSRNPNQETQYF	TGCGCCAGCAGCCGGAACCCAAACCAAGAGACCCAGTACTTC
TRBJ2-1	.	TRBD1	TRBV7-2	CASSTGTGAYNEQFF	TGTGCCAGCAGCACAGGGACAGGGGCCTACAATGAGCAGTTCTTC
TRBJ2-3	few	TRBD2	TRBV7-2	CASKTSGTADTQYF	TGTGCCAGCAAGACTAGCGGGACCGCAGATACGCAGTATTTT
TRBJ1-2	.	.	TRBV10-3	CAIRGELKDGYTF	TGTGCCATCAGGGGGGAGTTAAAGGACGGCTACACCTTC
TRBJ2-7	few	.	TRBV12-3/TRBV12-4	CASSLGTGLGSYEQYF	TGTGCCAGCAGTTTAGGAACTGGACTTGGCTCCTACGAGCAGTACTTC
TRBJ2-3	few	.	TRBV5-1	CASSLWEVQDTQYF	TGCGCCAGCAGCTTATGGGAGGTCCAAGATACGCAGTATTTT
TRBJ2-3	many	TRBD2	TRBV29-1	CSVYGRAVGDTQYF	TGCAGCGTTTACGGGAGGGCAGTTGGAGATACGCAGTATTTT
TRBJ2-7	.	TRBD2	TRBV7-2	CASSSPAAGGPYEQYF	TGTGCCAGCAGCTCCCCAGCAGCGGGGGGACCCTACGAGCAGTACTTC
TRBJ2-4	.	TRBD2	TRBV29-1	CSAGLAGGGDIQYF	TGCAGCGCCGGACTAGCGGGAGGTGGGGACATTCAGTACTTC
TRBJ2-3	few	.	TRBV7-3	CASSHGLFTDTQYF	TGTGCCAGCAGCCACGGACTTTTCACAGATACGCAGTATTTT
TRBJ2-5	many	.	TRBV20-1	CSEDRYPYQETQYF	TGCAGCGAGGACCGTTATCCGTACCAAGAGACCCAGTACTTC
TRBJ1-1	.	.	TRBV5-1	CASSFDRRYTEAFF	TGCGCCAGCAGCTTTGACCGAAGGTACACTGAAGCTTTCTTT
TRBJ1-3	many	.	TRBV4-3	CASSQDSGNTIYF	TGCGCCAGCAGCCAAGATAGCGGAAACACCATATATTTT
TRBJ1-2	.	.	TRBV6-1	CASSRSQGGLNNYGYTF	TGTGCCAGCAGTCGGTCTCAGGGTGGCCTTAATAACTATGGCTACACCTTC
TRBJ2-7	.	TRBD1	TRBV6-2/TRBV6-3	CATAGTVFYEQYF	TGTGCCACCGCCGGGACAGTCTTCTACGAGCAGTACTTC
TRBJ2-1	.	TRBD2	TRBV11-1	CASSQGLAGGPGPYNEQFF	TGTGCCAGCAGCCAAGGACTAGCGGGGGGGCCTGGTCCCTACAATGAGCAGTTCTTC
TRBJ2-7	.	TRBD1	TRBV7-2	CASSPLRQGEWYF	TGTGCCAGCAGCCCATTGCGACAGGGTGAGTGGTACTTC
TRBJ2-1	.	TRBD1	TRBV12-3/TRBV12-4	CASRPDRVTDNEQFF	TGTGCCAGCAGACCGGACAGGGTAACGGACAATGAGCAGTTCTTC
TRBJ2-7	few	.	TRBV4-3	CASSQGVWGGEQYF	TGCGCCAGCAGCCAAGGCGTGTGGGGCGGCGAGCAGTACTTC
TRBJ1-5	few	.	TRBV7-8	CASSSYYNQPQHF	TGTGCCAGCAGCTCCTACTATAATCAGCCCCAGCATTTT
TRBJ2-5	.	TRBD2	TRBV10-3	CAISQGGPRSGETQYF	TGTGCCATCAGTCAGGGAGGGCCCCGCTCGGGAGAGACCCAGTACTTC
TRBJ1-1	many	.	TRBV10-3	CAISDRVNTEAFF	TGTGCCATCAGTGACAGAGTGAACACTGAAGCTTTCTTT
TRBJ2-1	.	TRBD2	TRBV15	CAAKAGTSGNNEQFF	TGTGCCGCCAAAGCCGGGACTAGCGGGAACAATGAGCAGTTCTTC